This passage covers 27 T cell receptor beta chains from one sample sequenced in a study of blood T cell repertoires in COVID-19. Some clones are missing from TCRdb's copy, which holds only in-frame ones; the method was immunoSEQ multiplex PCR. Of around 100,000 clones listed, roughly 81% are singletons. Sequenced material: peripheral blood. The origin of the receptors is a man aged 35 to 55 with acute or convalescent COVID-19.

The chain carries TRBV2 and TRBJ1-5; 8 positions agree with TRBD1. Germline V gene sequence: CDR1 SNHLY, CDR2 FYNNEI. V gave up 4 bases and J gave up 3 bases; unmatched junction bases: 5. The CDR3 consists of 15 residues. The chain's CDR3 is CASSARTGINQPQHF. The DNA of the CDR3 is TGTGCCAGCAGTGCCCGGACAGGGATCAATCAGCCCCAGCATTTT.

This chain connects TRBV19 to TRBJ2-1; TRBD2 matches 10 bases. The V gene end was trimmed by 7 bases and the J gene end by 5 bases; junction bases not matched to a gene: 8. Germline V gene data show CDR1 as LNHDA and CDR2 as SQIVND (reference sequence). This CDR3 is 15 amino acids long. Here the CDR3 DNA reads TGTGCCAGTACCTCAACTAGCGGGGTAAACAATGAGCAGTTCTTC. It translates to CASTSTSGVNNEQFF.

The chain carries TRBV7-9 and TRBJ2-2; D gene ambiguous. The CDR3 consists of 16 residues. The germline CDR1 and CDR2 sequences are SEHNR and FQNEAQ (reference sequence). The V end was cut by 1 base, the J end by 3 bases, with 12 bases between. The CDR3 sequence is CASSLGVGFYTGELFF. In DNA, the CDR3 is TGTGCCAGCAGCTTAGGAGTCGGGTTCTACACCGGGGAGCTGTTTTTT.

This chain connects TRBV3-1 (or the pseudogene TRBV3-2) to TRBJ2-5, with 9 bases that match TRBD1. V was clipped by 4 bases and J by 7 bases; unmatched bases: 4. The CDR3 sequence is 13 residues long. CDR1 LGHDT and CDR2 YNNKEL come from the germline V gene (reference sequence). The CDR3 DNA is TGTGCCAGCAGCCTTACAGGGGGCGGGACCCAGTACTTC. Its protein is CASSLTGGGTQYF.

The CDR3 sequence: CASSLEKLLTGTDTQYF. The CDR3 DNA reads as TGTGCCAGCAGCTTAGAGAAGCTTTTGACTGGCACAGATACGCAGTATTTT. This rearrangement joins TRBV7-2 to TRBJ2-3; D is ambiguous. This CDR3 contains 17 residues. The germline gives CDR1 SGHTA, CDR2 FQGNSA. Trimming removed 1 base from V and 1 base from J, with 15 bases in between.

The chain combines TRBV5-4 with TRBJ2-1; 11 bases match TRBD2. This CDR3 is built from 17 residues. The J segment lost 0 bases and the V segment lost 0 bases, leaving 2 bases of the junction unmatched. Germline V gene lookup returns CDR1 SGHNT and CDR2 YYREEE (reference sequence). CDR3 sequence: CASSLDSGGGSYNEQFF. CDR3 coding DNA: TGTGCCAGCAGCTTGGATAGCGGGGGGGGCTCCTACAATGAGCAGTTCTTC.

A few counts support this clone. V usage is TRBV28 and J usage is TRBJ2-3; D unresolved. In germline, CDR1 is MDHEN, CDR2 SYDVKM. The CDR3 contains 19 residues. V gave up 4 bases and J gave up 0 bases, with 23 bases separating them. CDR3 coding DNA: TGTGCCAGCAGTTCCTCCTTCCTGAACCTACTTGCTAGCACAGATACGCAGTATTTT. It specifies CASSSSFLNLLASTDTQYF.

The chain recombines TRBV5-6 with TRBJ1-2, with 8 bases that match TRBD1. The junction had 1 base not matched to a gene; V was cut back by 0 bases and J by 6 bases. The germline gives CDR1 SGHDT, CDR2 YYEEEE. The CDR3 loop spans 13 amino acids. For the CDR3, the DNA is TGTGCCAGCAGCTTGGACAGGGGGAATGGCTACACCTTC. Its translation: CASSLDRGNGYTF.

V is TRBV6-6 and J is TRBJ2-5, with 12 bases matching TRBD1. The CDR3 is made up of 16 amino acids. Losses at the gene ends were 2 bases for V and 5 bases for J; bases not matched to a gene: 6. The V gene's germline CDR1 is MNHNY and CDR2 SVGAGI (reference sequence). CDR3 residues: CASSYRDRGLGETQYF. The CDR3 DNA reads TGTGCCAGCAGTTACCGGGACAGGGGGCTAGGGGAGACCCAGTACTTC.

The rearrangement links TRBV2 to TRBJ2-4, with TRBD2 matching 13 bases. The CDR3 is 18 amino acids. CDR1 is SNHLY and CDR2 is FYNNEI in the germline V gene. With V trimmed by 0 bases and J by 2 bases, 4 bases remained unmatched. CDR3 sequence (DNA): TGTGCCAGCAGTGAAGCTAGGACTAGCGGGAGTACCAAAAACATTCAGTACTTC. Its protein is CASSEARTSGSTKNIQYF.

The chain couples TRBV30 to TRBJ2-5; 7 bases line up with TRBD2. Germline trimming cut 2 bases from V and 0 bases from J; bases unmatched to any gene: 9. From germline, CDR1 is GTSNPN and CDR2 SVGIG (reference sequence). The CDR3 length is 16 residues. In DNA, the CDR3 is TGTGCCTGGAGTCCACGGGGGACTATCTACCAAGAGACCCAGTACTTC. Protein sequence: CAWSPRGTIYQETQYF.

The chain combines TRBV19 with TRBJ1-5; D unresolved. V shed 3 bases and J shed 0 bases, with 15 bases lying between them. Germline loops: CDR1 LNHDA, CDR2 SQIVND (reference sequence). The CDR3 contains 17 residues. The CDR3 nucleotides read TGTGCCAGTAGTATGGGTTTGGCGGGGTATAGCAATCAGCCCCAGCATTTT. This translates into CASSMGLAGYSNQPQHF.

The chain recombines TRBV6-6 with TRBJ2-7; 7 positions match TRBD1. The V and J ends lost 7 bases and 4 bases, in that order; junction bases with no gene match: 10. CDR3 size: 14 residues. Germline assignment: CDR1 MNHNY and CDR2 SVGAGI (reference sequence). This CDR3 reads CASTLGRQGYEQYF. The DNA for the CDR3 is TGTGCCAGCACTCTAGGGAGACAGGGTTACGAGCAGTACTTC.

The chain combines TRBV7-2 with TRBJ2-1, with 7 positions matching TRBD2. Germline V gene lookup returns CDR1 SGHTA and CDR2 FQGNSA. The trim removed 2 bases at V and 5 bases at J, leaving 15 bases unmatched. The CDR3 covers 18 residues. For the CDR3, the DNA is TGTGCCAGCAGCTTAACAGCCTATAGGGTAGCGGGTAACAATGAGCAGTTCTTC. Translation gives CASSLTAYRVAGNNEQFF. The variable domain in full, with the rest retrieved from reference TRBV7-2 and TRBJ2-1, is GAGVSQSPSNKVTEKGKDVELRCDPISGHTALYWYRQSLGQGLEFLIYFQGNSAPDKSGLPSDRFSAERTGGSVSTLTIQRTQQEDSAVYLCASSLTAYRVAGNNEQFFGPGTRLTVL.

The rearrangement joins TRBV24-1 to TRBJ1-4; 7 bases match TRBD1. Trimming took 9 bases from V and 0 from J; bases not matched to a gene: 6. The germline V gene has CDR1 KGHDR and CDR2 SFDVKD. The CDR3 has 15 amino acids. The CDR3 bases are TGTGCCACCGACGGGACAGTTGCAACTAATGAAAAACTGTTTTTT. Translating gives CATDGTVATNEKLFF.

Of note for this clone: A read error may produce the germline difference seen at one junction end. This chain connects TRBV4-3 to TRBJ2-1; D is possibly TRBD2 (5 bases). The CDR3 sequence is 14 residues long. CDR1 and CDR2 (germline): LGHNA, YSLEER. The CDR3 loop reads CASSQVGGGNVQFF. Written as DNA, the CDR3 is TGCGCCAGCAGCCAAGTCGGCGGAGGCAATGTGCAGTTCTTC.

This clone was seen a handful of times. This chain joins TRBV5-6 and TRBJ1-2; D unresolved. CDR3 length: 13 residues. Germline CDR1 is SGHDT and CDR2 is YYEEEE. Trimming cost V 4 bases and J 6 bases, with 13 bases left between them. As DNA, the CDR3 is TGTGCCAGCAGCCCCTTCAGTCAGAATGGCTACACCTTC. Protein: CASSPFSQNGYTF. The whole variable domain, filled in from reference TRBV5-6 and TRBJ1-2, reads DAGVTQSPTHLIKTRGQQVTLRCSPKSGHDTVSWYQQALGQGPQFIFQYYEEEERQRGNFPDRFSGHQFPNYSSELNVNALLLGDSALYLCASSPFSQNGYTFGSGTRLTVV.

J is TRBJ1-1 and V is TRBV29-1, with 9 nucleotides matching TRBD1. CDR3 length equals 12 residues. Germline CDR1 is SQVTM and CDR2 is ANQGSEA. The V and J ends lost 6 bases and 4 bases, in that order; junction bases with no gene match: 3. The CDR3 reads CSVAQGATEAFF. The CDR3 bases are TGCAGCGTAGCACAGGGGGCCACTGAAGCTTTCTTT. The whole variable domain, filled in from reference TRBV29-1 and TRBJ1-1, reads SAVISQKPSRDICQRGTSLTIQCQVDSQVTMMFWYRQQPGQSLTLIATANQGSEATYESGFVIDKFPISRPNLTFSTLTVSNMSPEDSSIYLCSVAQGATEAFFGQGTRLTVV.

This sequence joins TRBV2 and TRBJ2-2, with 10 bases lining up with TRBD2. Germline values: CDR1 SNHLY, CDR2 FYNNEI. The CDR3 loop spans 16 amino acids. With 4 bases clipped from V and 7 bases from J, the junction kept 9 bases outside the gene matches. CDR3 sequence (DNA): TGTGCCAGCAGTGCCCGAGGTAGCGGGAGGATCGGGGAGCTGTTTTTT. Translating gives CASSARGSGRIGELFF.

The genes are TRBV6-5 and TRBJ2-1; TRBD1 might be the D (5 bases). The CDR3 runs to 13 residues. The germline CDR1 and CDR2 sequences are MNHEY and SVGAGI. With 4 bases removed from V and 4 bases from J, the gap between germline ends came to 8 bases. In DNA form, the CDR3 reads TGTGCCAGCAGTTTTGACAGATACAATGAGCAGTTCTTC. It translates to CASSFDRYNEQFF.

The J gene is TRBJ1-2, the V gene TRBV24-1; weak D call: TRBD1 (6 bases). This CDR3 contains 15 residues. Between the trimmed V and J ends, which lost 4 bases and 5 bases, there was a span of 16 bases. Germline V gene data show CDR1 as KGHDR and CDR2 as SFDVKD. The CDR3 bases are TGTGCCACCAGTGACCCCAAACAGGGCTCTTATGGCTACACCTTC. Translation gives CATSDPKQGSYGYTF.

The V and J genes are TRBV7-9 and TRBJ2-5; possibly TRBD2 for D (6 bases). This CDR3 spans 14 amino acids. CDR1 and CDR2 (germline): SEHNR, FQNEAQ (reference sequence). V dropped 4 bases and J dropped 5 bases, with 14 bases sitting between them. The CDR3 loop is CASSSSRGWETQYF. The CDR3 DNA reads TGTGCCAGCAGCTCTAGCCGGGGGTGGGAGACCCAGTACTTC.

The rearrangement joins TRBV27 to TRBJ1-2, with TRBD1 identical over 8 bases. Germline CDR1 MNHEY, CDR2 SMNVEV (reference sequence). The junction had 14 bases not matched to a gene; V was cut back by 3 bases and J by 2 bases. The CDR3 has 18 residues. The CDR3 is CASSFWRDRGGKNYGYTF. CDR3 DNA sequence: TGTGCCAGCAGTTTTTGGCGTGACAGGGGTGGGAAGAACTATGGCTACACCTTC.

CDR3 coding DNA: TGTGCCAGCTCGAAGAGGATAGAGACCCAGTACTTC. It translates to CASSKRIETQYF. The V gene is TRBV28, the J gene TRBJ2-5, with D uncertain. There are 12 residues in the CDR3. Germline CDR1 MDHEN, CDR2 SYDVKM. V dropped 8 bases and J dropped 4 bases, with 11 bases sitting between them.

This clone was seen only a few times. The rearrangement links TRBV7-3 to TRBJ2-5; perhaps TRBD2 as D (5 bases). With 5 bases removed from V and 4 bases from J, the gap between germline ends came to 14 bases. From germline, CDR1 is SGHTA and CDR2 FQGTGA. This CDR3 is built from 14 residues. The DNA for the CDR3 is TGTGCCAGCAGCCCCATCGCCGGAGGAGAGACCCAGTACTTC. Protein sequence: CASSPIAGGETQYF.

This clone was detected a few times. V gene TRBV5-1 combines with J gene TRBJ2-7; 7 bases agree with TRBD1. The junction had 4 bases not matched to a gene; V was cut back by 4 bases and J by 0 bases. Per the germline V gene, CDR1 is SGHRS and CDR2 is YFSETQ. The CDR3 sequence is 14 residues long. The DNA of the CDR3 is TGCGCCAGCAGCCGGACAGGTTACTCCTACGAGCAGTACTTC. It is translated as CASSRTGYSYEQYF.

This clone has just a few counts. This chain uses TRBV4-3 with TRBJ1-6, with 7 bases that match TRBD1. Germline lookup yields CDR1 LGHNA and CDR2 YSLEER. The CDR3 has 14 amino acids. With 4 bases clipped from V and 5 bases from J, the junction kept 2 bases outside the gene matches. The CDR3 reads CASSLTGDNSPLHF. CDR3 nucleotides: TGCGCCAGCAGCCTAACAGGGGATAATTCACCCCTCCACTTT.